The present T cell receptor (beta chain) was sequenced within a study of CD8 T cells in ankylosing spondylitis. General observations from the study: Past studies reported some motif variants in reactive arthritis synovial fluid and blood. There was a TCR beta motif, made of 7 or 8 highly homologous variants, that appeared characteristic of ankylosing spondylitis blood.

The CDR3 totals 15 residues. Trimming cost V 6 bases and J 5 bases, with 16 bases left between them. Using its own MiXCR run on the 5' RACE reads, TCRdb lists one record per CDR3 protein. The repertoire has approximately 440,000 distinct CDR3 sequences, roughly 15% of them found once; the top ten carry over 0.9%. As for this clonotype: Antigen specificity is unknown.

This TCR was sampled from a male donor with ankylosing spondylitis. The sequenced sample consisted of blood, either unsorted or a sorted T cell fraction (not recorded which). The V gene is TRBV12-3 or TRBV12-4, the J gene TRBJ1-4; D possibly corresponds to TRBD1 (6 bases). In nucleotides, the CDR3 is TGTGCCAGCAGCCTAGGACGGAGGGGGAATGAAAAACTGTTTTTT. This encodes CASSLGRRGNEKLFF.